This T cell receptor beta chain is drawn from a study of untreated major depressive disorder. Broader study findings: Sequencing comparisons covered only three preselected Vbeta families. TRBV25-01 and TRBV02-01 usage differences were not statistically significant. In every subject, the five largest TRBV05-01 clones were private.

V was pared by 0 bases and J by 7 bases, with 6 bases of the junction left unmatched. In germline, CDR1 is MRHNA, CDR2 SNTAGT. This CDR3 comprises 16 residues. Assay: immunoSEQ multiplex PCR; the TCRdb copy retains only in-frame clones and omits some. The sample carries about 20,000 clones, around 87% recorded once. Notes on this clone: Antigen: not known.

Sequencing was done on a sample of CD4+ T cells from PBMCs. V is TRBV6-4 and J is TRBJ2-2; 9 bases agree with TRBD1. The clonotype was recovered from a woman in her twenties or thirties in good health. In nucleotides, the CDR3 is TGTGCCAGCAGTGACTCTAGGGACAGGGTAGACGGGGAGCTGTTTTTT. It translates to CASSDSRDRVDGELFF.